This is a list of T cell receptor beta chains from one sample in a study of regulatory T cells in long-lasting Graves disease. A single record per CDR3 protein comes from TCRdb applying MiXCR to the multiplex PCR reads. The data contain hundreds of thousands of distinct CDR3 sequences, approximately 15% of them singletons. These data also formed part of another study, on T cells in Graves' hyperthyroidism and ophthalmopathy.

This specimen was peripheral blood mononuclear cells (PBMCs), taken at new diagnosis, from a patient treated with antithyroid drugs. These receptors came from a woman in her 30s with Graves disease. Both conserved end residues are part of each CDR3. D genes are given only for firm matches.

TRBJ1-1	TRBV27	NA	CASSGLYSEAFF
TRBJ1-2	TRBV30	NA	CAWRPSAGYTF
TRBJ1-2	TRBV29-1	NA	CSVDEWGAMRGYTF
TRBJ2-3	TRBV7-2	TRBD2	CASSLGAGVGLLTDTQYF
TRBJ2-2	TRBV24-1	NA	CATSDPTANTGELFF
TRBJ2-5	TRBV10-1	TRBD2	CASSESGLAAQETQYF
TRBJ2-5	TRBV6-1	NA	CASRNRVQETQYF
TRBJ1-2	TRBV10-3	NA	CANQASNYGYTF
TRBJ2-1	TRBV2	NA	CASITSRSLNNEQFF
TRBJ2-4	TRBV5-1	TRBD1	CASSPDTGGGNIQYF
TRBJ2-3	TRBV19	NA	CASRISGHNSSTDTQYF
TRBJ1-2	TRBV28	TRBD1	CASGRDREGYTF
TRBJ1-5	TRBV19	NA	CASSIVLVSNQPQHF
TRBJ1-1	TRBV9	NA	CASRPDEGTEAFF
TRBJ1-1	TRBV6-2/TRBV6-3	NA	CASSYRGTVNTEAFF
TRBJ2-2	TRBV4-2	TRBD1	CASSQVGRDRGTGELFF
TRBJ1-1	TRBV11-2	TRBD1	CASSVKQGTEAFF
TRBJ2-7	TRBV20-1	NA	CSASALMVAYEQYF
TRBJ2-3	TRBV27	TRBD2	CASSLPPTSGRGVDTQYF
TRBJ2-3	TRBV5-1	TRBD1	CASSLFLRDREDTQYF
TRBJ2-5	TRBV11-2	NA	CASSFQGMVQETQYF
TRBJ2-7	TRBV7-6	TRBD2	CASSLGLTSGYHEQYF
TRBJ2-3	TRBV5-1	NA	CASSLEDDTDTQYF
TRBJ2-7	TRBV7-2	TRBD2	CASSLTSDEQYF
TRBJ2-4	TRBV2	TRBD1	CASSADRGAKNIQYF
TRBJ2-3	TRBV6-2/TRBV6-3	NA	CASSYRGSDTQYF
TRBJ2-7	TRBV10-3	NA	CAISSPGLRGYEQYF
TRBJ1-5	TRBV28	NA	CASSFVFGGQQPQHF
TRBJ1-1	TRBV15	NA	CATSTRVNTEAFF
TRBJ1-2	TRBV10-3	NA	CAISEPTNYGYTF
TRBJ2-5	TRBV3-1	NA	CASSPINGAQYF
TRBJ2-7	TRBV6-1	TRBD1	CASIRDSPYEQYF
TRBJ1-3	TRBV28	NA	CASSLSMGGNTIYF
TRBJ2-3	TRBV28	NA	CASRVSSTDTQYF
TRBJ2-7	TRBV2	TRBD2	CATLAGRPSYEQYF
TRBJ2-7	TRBV2	TRBD2	CANGREWYEQYF
TRBJ2-3	TRBV2	NA	CASTRQGGVTDTQYF
TRBJ2-1	TRBV7-2	TRBD2	CASSLSVGLRHNEQFF
TRBJ2-5	TRBV11-1	TRBD1	CASNHRGETQYF
TRBJ2-7	TRBV10-3	NA	CAISAPEQAGSYEQYF
NA	TRBV7-2	TRBD2	CASSLGLAGGRNEQFF
TRBJ2-7	TRBV3-1	TRBD2	CASSPRVGLAESYEQYF
TRBJ2-7	TRBV6-2/TRBV6-3	TRBD1	CASSKWQQGDPSYEQYF
TRBJ2-5	TRBV20-1	TRBD1	CSAPRTGQETQYF
TRBJ2-7	TRBV18	NA	CASGHMGRFDEQYF
TRBJ2-3	TRBV28	TRBD2	CASSLGTTSGATDTQYF
TRBJ1-1	TRBV25-1	NA	CASSDRPGGLTEAFF
TRBJ1-6	TRBV18	TRBD1	CASSPDRDNSPLHF
TRBJ2-7	TRBV7-2	TRBD2	CTSSLRLAGAYEQYF
TRBJ1-1	TRBV28	TRBD1	CASRTGGTEAFF
TRBJ1-5	TRBV12-3/TRBV12-4	TRBD1	CASSPRQGYNQPQHF
TRBJ2-1	TRBV5-8	NA	CASSLERYNEQFF